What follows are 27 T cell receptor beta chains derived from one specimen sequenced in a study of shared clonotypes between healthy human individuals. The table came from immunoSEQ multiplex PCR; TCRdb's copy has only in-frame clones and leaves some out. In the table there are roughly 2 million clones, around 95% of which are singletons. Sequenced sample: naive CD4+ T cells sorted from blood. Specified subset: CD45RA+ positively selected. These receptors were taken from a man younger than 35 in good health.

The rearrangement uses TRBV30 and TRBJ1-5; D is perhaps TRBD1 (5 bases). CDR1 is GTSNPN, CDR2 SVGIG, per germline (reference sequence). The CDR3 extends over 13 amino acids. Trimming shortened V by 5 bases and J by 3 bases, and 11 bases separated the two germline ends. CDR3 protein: CAWGGADNQPQHF. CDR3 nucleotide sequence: TGTGCCTGGGGCGGGGCGGACAATCAGCCCCAGCATTTT.

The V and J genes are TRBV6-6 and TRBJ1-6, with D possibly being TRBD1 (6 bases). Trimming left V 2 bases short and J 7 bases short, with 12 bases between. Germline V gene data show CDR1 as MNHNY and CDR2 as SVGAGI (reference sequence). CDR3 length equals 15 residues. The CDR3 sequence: CASSYGQGTNSPLHF. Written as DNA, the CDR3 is TGTGCCAGCAGTTACGGGCAGGGGACGAATTCACCCCTCCACTTT.

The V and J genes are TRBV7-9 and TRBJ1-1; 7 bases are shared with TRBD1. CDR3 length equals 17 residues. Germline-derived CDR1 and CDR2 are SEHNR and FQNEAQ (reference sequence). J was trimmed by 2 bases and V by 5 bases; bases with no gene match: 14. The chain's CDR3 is CASSQLLTGESNTEAFF. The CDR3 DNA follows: TGTGCCAGCAGCCAGCTGTTAACAGGGGAGTCAAACACTGAAGCTTTCTTT.

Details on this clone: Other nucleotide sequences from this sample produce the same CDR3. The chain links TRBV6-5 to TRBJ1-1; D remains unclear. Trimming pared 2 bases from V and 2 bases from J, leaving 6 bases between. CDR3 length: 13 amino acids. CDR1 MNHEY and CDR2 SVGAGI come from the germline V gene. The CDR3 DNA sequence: TGTGCCAGCAGTTACGGGAGAAACACTGAAGCTTTCTTT. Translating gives CASSYGRNTEAFF.

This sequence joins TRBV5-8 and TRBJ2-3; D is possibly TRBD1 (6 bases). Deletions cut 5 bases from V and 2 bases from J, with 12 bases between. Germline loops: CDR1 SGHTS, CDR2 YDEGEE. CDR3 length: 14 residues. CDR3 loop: CASRRTDSTDTQYF. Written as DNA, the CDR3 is TGTGCCAGCAGAAGGACAGACTCCACAGATACGCAGTATTTT.

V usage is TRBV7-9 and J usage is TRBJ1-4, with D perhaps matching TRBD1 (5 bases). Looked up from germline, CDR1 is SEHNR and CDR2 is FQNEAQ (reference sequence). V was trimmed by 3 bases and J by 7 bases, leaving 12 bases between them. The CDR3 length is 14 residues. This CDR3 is CASSLQAGSEKLFF. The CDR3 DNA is TGTGCCAGCAGCTTGCAGGCAGGGAGTGAAAAACTGTTTTTT.

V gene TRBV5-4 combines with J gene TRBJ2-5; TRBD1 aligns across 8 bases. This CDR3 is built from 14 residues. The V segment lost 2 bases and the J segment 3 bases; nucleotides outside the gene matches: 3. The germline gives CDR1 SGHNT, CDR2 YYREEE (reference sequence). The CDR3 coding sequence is TGTGCCAGCAGCTTCTCAGGGGGCGAAGAGACCCAGTACTTC. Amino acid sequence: CASSFSGGEETQYF. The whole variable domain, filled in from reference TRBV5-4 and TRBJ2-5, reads ETGVTQSPTHLIKTRGQQVTLRCSSQSGHNTVSWYQQALGQGPQFIFQYYREEENGRGNFPPRFSGLQFPNYSSELNVNALELDDSALYLCASSFSGGEETQYFGPGTRLLVL.

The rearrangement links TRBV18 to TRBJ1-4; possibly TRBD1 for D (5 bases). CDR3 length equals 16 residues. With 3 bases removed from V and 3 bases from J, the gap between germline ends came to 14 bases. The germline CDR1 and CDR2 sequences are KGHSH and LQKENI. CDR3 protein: CASSPQLGGANEKLFF. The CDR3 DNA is TGTGCCAGCTCACCTCAATTGGGGGGTGCTAATGAAAAACTGTTTTTT.

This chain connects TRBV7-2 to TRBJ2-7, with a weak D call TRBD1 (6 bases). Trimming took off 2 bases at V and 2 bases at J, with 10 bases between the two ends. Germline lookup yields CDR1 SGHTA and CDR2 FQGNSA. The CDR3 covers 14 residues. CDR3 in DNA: TGTGCCAGCAGCTTAAGGACAGAGACCTACGAGCAGTACTTC. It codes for CASSLRTETYEQYF.

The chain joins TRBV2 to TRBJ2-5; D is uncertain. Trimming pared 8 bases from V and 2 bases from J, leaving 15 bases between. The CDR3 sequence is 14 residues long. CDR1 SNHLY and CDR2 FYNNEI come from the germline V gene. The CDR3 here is CASRAALWQETQYF. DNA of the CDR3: TGTGCCAGCCGCGCGGCTTTGTGGCAAGAGACCCAGTACTTC.

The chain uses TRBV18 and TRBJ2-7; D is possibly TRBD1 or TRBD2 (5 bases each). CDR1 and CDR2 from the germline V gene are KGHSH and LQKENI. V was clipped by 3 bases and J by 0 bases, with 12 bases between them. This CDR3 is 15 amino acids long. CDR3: CASSPTHGTSYEQYF. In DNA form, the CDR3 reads TGTGCCAGCTCACCCACGCATGGGACCTCCTACGAGCAGTACTTC. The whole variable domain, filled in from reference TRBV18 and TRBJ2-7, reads NAGVMQNPRHLVRRRGQEARLRCSPMKGHSHVYWYRQLPEEGLKFMVYLQKENIIDESGMPKERFSAEFPKEGPSILRIQQVVRGDSAAYFCASSPTHGTSYEQYFGPGTRLTVT.

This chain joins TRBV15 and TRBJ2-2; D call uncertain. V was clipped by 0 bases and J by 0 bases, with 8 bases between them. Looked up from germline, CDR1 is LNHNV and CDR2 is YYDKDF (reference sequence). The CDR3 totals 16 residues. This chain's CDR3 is CATSRDEAANTGELFF. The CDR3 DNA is TGTGCCACCAGCAGAGATGAAGCAGCGAACACCGGGGAGCTGTTTTTT.

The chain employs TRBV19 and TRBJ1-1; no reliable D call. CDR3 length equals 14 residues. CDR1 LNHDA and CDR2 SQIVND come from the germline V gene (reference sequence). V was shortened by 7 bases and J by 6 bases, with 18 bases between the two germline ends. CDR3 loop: CASNQRDGRPEAFF. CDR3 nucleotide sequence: TGTGCCAGTAACCAACGAGATGGAAGACCTGAAGCTTTCTTT.

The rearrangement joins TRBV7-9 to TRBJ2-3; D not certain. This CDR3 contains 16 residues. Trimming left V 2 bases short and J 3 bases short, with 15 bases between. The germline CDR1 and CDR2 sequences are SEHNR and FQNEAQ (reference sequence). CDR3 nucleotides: TGTGCCAGCAGCTTAACCCGGCAGGTAGAAACAGATACGCAGTATTTT. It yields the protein CASSLTRQVETDTQYF.

CDR3 DNA: TGTGCCATCAGTCCGTCAGACAGCCGGGATCAGCCCCAGCATTTT. Translating gives CAISPSDSRDQPQHF. The chain joins TRBV10-3 to TRBJ1-5; D possibly corresponds to TRBD1 (5 bases). The germline CDR1 and CDR2 sequences are ENHRY and SYGVKD. The CDR3 consists of 15 residues. Trimming removed 5 bases at V and 5 bases at J, with 16 bases between.

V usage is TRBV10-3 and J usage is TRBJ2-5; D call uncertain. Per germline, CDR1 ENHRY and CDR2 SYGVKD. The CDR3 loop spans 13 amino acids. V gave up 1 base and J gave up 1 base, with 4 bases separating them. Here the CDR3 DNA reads TGTGCCATCAGTGAGTTCCCCCAAGAGACCCAGTACTTC. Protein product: CAISEFPQETQYF.

CDR3 nucleotide sequence: TGCGCCAGCAGCCAAGGAAGGTCCCAAGAGACCCAGTACTTC. It yields the protein CASSQGRSQETQYF. This chain links TRBV4-1 with TRBJ2-5; D gene ambiguous. Germline CDR1 MGHRA, CDR2 YSYEKL. V lost 1 base, J lost 1 base, and 7 bases lay in between. This CDR3 region has 14 residues.

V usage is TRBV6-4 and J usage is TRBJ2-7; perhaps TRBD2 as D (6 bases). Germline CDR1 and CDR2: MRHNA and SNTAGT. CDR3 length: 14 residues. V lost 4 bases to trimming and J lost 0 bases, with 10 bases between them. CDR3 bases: TGTGCCAGCAGTGGGGGGACTCCCTCCTACGAGCAGTACTTC. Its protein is CASSGGTPSYEQYF.

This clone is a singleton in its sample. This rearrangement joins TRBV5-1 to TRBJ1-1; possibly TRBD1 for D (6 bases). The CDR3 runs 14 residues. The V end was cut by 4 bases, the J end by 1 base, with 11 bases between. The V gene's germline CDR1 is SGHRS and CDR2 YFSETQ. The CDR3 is CASSQDSTNTEAFF. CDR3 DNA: TGCGCCAGCAGCCAGGACAGTACGAACACTGAAGCTTTCTTT.

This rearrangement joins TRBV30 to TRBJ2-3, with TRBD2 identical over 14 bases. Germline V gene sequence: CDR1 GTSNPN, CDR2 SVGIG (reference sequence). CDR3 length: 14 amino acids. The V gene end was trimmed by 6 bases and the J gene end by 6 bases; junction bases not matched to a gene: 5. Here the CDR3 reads CACLRLAGGDTQYF. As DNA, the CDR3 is TGTGCCTGCCTTAGACTAGCGGGGGGGGATACGCAGTATTTT.

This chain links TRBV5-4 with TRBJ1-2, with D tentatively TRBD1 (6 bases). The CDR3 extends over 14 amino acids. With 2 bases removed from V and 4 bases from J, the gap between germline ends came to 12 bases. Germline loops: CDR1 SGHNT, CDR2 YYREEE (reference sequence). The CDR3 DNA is TGTGCCAGCAGCTTCCCAGGGGTTGTCTATGGCTACACCTTC. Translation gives CASSFPGVVYGYTF.

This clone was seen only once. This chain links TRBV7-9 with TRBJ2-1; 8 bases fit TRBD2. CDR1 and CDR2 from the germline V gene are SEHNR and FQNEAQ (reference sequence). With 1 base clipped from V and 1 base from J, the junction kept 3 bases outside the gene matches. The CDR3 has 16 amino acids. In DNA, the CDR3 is TGTGCCAGCAGCTTAGTAGCGGGGAAATCCTACAATGAGCAGTTCTTC. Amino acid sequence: CASSLVAGKSYNEQFF.

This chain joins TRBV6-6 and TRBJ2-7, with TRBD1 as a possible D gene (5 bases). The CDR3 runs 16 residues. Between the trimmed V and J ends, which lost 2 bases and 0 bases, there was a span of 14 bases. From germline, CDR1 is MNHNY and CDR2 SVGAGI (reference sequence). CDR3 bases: TGTGCCAGCAGTTACAACCCCTACGACAGCTCCTACGAGCAGTACTTC. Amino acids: CASSYNPYDSSYEQYF.

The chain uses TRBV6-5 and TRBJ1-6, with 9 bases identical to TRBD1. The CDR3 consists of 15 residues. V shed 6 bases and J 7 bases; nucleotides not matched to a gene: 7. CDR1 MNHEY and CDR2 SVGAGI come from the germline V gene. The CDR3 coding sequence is TGTGCCAGCAGGAAGGGGGACAGGGAGAATTCACCCCTCCACTTT. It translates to CASRKGDRENSPLHF.

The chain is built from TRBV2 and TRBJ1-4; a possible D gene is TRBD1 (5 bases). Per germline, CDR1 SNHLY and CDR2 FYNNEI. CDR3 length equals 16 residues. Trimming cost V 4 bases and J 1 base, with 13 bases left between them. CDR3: CASSGLGALTNEKLFF. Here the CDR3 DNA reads TGTGCCAGCAGTGGGTTAGGGGCCCTAACTAATGAAAAACTGTTTTTT.

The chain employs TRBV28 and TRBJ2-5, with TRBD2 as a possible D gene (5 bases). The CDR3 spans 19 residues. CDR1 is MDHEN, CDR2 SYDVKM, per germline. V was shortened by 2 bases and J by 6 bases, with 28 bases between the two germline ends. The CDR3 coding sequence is TGTGCCAGCAGTTTAGGTGGAGGCAGTACCTTCATACTCCCCAAGACCCAGTACTTC. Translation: CASSLGGGSTFILPKTQYF.

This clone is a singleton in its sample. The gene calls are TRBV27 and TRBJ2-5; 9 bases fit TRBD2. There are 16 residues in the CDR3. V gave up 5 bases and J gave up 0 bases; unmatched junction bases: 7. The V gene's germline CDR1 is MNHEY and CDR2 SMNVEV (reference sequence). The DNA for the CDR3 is TGTGCCAGCAGTGTTAGCGGGGGTTGGTACCAAGAGACCCAGTACTTC. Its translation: CASSVSGGWYQETQYF.